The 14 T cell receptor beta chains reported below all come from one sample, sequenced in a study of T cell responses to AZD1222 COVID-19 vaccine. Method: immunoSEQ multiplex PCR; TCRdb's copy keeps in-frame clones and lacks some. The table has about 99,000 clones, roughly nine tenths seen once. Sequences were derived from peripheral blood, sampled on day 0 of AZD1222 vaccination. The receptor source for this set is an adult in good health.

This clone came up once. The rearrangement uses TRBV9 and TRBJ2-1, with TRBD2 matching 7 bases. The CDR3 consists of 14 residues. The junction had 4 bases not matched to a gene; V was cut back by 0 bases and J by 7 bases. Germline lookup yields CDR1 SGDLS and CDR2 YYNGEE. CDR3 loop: CASSVEDSGNEQFF. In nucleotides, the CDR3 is TGTGCCAGCAGCGTAGAGGATAGCGGGAATGAGCAGTTCTTC.

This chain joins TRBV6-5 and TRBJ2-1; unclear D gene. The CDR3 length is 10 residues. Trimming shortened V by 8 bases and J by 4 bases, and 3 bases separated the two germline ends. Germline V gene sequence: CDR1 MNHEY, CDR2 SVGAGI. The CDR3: CASGYNEQFF. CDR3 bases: TGTGCCAGCGGATACAATGAGCAGTTCTTC.

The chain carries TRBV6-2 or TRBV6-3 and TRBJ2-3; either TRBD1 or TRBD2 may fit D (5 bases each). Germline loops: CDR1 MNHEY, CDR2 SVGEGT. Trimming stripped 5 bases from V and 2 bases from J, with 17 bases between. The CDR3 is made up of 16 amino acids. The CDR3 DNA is TGTGCCAGCAGTGACCTGGCGACGGGGCACACAGATACGCAGTATTTT. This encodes CASSDLATGHTDTQYF.

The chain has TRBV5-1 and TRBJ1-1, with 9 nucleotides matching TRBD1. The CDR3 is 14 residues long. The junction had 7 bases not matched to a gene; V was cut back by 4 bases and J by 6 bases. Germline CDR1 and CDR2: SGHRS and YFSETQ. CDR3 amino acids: CASSPGGQGAEAFF. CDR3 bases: TGCGCCAGCAGCCCGGGGGGACAGGGAGCTGAAGCTTTCTTT. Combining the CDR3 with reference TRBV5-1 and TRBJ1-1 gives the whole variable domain KAGVTQTPRYLIKTRGQQVTLSCSPISGHRSVSWYQQTPGQGLQFLFEYFSETQRNKGNFPGRFSGRQFSNSRSEMNVSTLELGDSALYLCASSPGGQGAEAFFGQGTRLTVV.

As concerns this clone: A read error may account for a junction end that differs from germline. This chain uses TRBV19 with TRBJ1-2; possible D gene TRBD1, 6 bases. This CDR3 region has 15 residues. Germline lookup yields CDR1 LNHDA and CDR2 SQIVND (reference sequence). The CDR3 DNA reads TGTGCCGGTAGTATCAAGAGGGCAGGGGACTATGGCTACACCTTC. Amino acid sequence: CAGSIKRAGDYGYTF. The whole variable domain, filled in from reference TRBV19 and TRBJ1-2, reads DGGITQSPKYLFRKEGQNVTLSCEQNLNHDAMYWYRQDPGQGLRLIYYSQIVNDFQKGDIAEGYSVSREKKESFPLTVTSAQKNPTAFYLCAGSIKRAGDYGYTFGSGTRLTVV.

The CDR3 DNA reads TGTGCCAGCAGCGGGCCTACGGACCCGGTTGGTAATGGCTACACCTTC. The encoded protein is CASSGPTDPVGNGYTF. This chain joins TRBV9 and TRBJ1-2, with D unclear. Germline V gene data show CDR1 as SGDLS and CDR2 as YYNGEE. CDR3 length: 16 amino acids. Trimming cost V 3 bases and J 6 bases, with 21 bases left between them.

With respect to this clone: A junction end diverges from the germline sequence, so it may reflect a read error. CDR3 nucleotides: TGTGCTAGTGGTTTGGATCTTTGGGGCTACCTTCATTTT. It yields the protein CASGLDLWGYLHF. This chain uses TRBV12-5 with TRBJ1-6, with D possibly TRBD1 on 5 matching bases. Germline V gene data show CDR1 as LGHNT and CDR2 as FRNRAP. This CDR3 is built from 13 residues.

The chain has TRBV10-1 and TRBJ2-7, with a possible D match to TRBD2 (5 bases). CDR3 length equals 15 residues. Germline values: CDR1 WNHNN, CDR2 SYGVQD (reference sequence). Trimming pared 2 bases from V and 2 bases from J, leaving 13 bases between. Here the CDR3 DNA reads TGCGCCAGCAGTGAGAGGGATGAGGGTGCCTACGAGCAGTACGTC. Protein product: CASSERDEGAYEQYV.

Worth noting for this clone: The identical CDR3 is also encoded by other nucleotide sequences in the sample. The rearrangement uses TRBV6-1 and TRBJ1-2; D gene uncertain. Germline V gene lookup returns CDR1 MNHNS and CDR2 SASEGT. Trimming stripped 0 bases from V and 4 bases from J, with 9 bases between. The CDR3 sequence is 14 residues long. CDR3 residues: CASSEAGEGYGYTF. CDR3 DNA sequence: TGTGCCAGCAGTGAAGCCGGGGAGGGCTATGGCTACACCTTC.

This CDR3 is CASSVARGSSYNSPLHF. CDR3 nucleotides: TGTGCCAGCAGCGTAGCTCGGGGTAGCTCCTATAATTCACCCCTCCACTTT. This chain links TRBV9 with TRBJ1-6; unclear D gene. CDR1 is SGDLS, CDR2 YYNGEE, per germline. The CDR3 runs to 17 residues. The V and J ends lost 0 bases and 0 bases respectively, with 10 bases between them.

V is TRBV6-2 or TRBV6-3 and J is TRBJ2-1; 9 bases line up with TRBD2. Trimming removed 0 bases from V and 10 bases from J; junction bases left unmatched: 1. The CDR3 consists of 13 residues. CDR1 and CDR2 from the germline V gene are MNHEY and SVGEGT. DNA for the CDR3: TGTGCCAGCAGTTACTCGGCGGGAGGGGAGCAGTTCTTC. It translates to CASSYSAGGEQFF.

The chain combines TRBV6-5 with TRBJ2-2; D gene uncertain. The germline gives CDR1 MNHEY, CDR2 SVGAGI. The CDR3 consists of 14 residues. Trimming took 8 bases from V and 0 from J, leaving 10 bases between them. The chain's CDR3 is CASGYTANTGELFF. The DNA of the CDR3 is TGTGCCAGCGGGTATACAGCGAACACCGGGGAGCTGTTTTTT.

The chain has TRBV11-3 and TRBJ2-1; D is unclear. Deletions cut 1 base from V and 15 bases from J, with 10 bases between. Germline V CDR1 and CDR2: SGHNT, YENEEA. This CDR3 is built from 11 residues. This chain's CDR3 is CASSLGETGFF. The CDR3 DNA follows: TGTGCCAGCAGCTTAGGGGAAACTGGGTTCTTC.

CDR3 residues: CASSLVHTYNEQFF. In DNA, the CDR3 is TGTGCCAGCAGCTTAGTCCATACATACAATGAGCAGTTCTTC. The chain uses TRBV7-2 and TRBJ2-1; D is ambiguous. Looked up from germline, CDR1 is SGHTA and CDR2 is FQGNSA. V lost 1 base to trimming and J lost 4 bases, with 8 bases between them. The CDR3 sequence is 14 residues long.